The 18 T cell receptor beta chains reported below all come from one sample, sequenced in a study of blood T cell repertoires in COVID-19 (dated by TCRdb to between 2020 and 2021). Library construction relied on the immunoSEQ multiplex PCR assay. The immuneACCESS repertoire file appears here via TCRdb, limited to in-frame rearrangements. These files lack a portion of the clones; in checked studies, under half of the deficit traces to unresolved V genes, and the cause of the others is not known. Across this sample there are more than 70,000 clones, with around 86% seen only once. The top ten clonotypes cover 3.8% of the sample. Material for sequencing was peripheral blood. The source of these receptors is a man aged 55 to 69 with acute or convalescent COVID-19.

The genes are TRBV2 and TRBJ2-5; 9 positions agree with TRBD2. V was pared by 2 bases and J by 1 base, with 5 bases of the junction left unmatched. Looked up from germline, CDR1 is SNHLY and CDR2 is FYNNEI. The CDR3 is made up of 16 amino acids. CDR3 DNA sequence: TGTGCCAGCAGTGAAATTGGGACTAGCATCCAAGAGACCCAGTACTTC. It is translated as CASSEIGTSIQETQYF.

The genes are TRBV11-2 and TRBJ2-3; TRBD2 aligns across 9 bases. CDR1 is SGHAT, CDR2 FQNNGV, per germline. J lost 3 bases, V lost 4 bases, and 5 bases had no gene match. The CDR3 totals 15 residues. CDR3 residues: CASSSSGLATDTQYF. The CDR3 nucleotides are TGTGCCAGCAGCTCCTCTGGACTAGCGACAGATACGCAGTATTTT.

This sequence joins TRBV6-5 and TRBJ1-1; maybe TRBD1 (5 bases). Trimming left V 2 bases short and J 9 bases short, with 13 bases between. The CDR3 has 13 amino acids. Germline assignment: CDR1 MNHEY and CDR2 SVGAGI. CDR3 protein: CASSYRQGGQAFF. Here the CDR3 DNA reads TGTGCCAGCAGTTACCGGCAGGGTGGCCAAGCTTTCTTT.

The rearrangement joins TRBV6-5 to TRBJ2-7; D is uncertain. CDR3 length: 14 amino acids. Germline V gene data show CDR1 as MNHEY and CDR2 as SVGAGI. V lost 6 bases, J lost 2 bases, and 14 bases lay in between. The CDR3 protein is CASSPPTSPYEQYF. CDR3 nucleotides: TGTGCCAGCAGCCCACCGACAAGTCCCTACGAGCAGTACTTC.

This chain uses TRBV10-3 with TRBJ2-1, with TRBD1 identical over 10 bases. This CDR3 comprises 15 residues. V shed 3 bases, J shed 3 bases, and the junction held 2 bases outside the gene matches. Per the germline V gene, CDR1 is ENHRY and CDR2 is SYGVKD. The CDR3 DNA reads as TGTGCCATCAGTGACGGACAGGGGGGCTACAATGAGCAGTTCTTC. Amino acid sequence: CAISDGQGGYNEQFF.

The chain combines TRBV9 with TRBJ1-2; TRBD1 matches 7 bases. After removal of 7 bases from V and 5 bases from J, the junction contained 8 bases not matched to a gene. The CDR3 length is 13 residues. The germline gives CDR1 SGDLS, CDR2 YYNGEE. The CDR3: CASQQGFGYGYTF. The CDR3 coding sequence is TGTGCCAGCCAACAGGGGTTCGGTTATGGCTACACCTTC. Complete variable domain (other parts from reference TRBV9 and TRBJ1-2): DSGVTQTPKHLITATGQRVTLRCSPRSGDLSVYWYQQSLDQGLQFLIQYYNGEERAKGNILERFSAQQFPDLHSELNLSSLELGDSALYFCASQQGFGYGYTFGSGTRLTVV.

The chain combines TRBV7-3 with TRBJ2-1, with 9 positions matching TRBD2. This CDR3 comprises 15 residues. The junction had 3 bases not matched to a gene; V was cut back by 4 bases and J by 2 bases. Germline-derived CDR1 and CDR2 are SGHTA and FQGTGA. This CDR3 reads CASSSSGGTYNEQFF. The CDR3 bases are TGTGCCAGCAGCTCAAGCGGGGGGACCTACAATGAGCAGTTCTTC.

This clone came up a few times. The chain carries TRBV5-5 and TRBJ1-1; no clear D. The V gene lost 0 bases and the J gene lost 0 bases, with 12 bases spanning the gap. There are 16 residues in the CDR3. The V gene's germline CDR1 is SGHKS and CDR2 YYEKEE (reference sequence). Here the CDR3 reads CASSLGYSPMNTEAFF. The CDR3 nucleotides are TGTGCCAGCAGCTTGGGGTACAGCCCCATGAACACTGAAGCTTTCTTT.

This clone showed up just a few times. CDR3 in DNA: TGTGCCAGCAGCCCCATTCGGACTAGCGGGGCAGCCAAAAACATTCAGTACTTC. Translating it yields CASSPIRTSGAAKNIQYF. V gene TRBV3-1 (or the pseudogene TRBV3-2) combines with J gene TRBJ2-4; 12 positions match TRBD2. J gave up 0 bases and V 4 bases, and 7 bases lay outside the gene matches. The germline V gene has CDR1 LGHDT and CDR2 YNNKEL (reference sequence). This CDR3 has 18 amino acids.

The V gene is TRBV6-5, the J gene TRBJ1-4; tentatively, D is TRBD1 (6 bases). CDR1 and CDR2 from the germline V gene are MNHEY and SVGAGI. The CDR3 covers 15 residues. V lost 7 bases to trimming and J lost 2 bases, with 14 bases between them. DNA of the CDR3: TGTGCCAGCACCGGAACAGGGCCCACTAATGAAAAACTGTTTTTT. Amino acid sequence: CASTGTGPTNEKLFF.

The chain uses TRBV10-3 and TRBJ2-7; 10 bases are shared with TRBD1. CDR1 is ENHRY and CDR2 is SYGVKD in the germline V gene. This CDR3 is built from 15 residues. J was trimmed by 5 bases and V by 4 bases; bases with no gene match: 8. The CDR3 DNA follows: TGTGCCATCAGTGGTCCGGGACAGGGGTTTAACGAGCAGTACTTC. It encodes CAISGPGQGFNEQYF.

This chain joins TRBV20-1 and TRBJ2-3; D might be TRBD2 (5 bases). The CDR3 is made up of 11 amino acids. Germline-derived CDR1 and CDR2 are DFQATT and SNEGSKA (reference sequence). V lost 3 bases to trimming and J lost 10 bases, with 11 bases between them. The DNA for the CDR3 is TGCAGTGCTAGTGCTAGCTCAGCGCAGTATTTT. Translating it yields CSASASSAQYF.

V usage is TRBV20-1 and J usage is TRBJ1-5, with D unclear. Trimming removed 3 bases at V and 2 bases at J, with 11 bases between. The CDR3 runs 14 residues. Germline V gene lookup returns CDR1 DFQATT and CDR2 SNEGSKA (reference sequence). The CDR3 region is CSASGRVRNQPQHF. CDR3 coding DNA: TGCAGTGCTAGTGGCCGGGTACGCAATCAGCCCCAGCATTTT.

The chain uses TRBV6-5 and TRBJ1-5; 8 positions agree with TRBD1. The V gene end was trimmed by 11 bases and the J gene end by 9 bases; junction bases not matched to a gene: 15. The CDR3 extends over 14 amino acids. Germline V CDR1 and CDR2: MNHEY, SVGAGI. The CDR3 loop is CASQDGQGWSPQHF. The DNA for the CDR3 is TGTGCCTCACAGGACGGACAGGGATGGTCGCCCCAGCATTTT.

This chain links TRBV30 with TRBJ1-6; 9 bases agree with TRBD1. The CDR3 has 15 amino acids. V was pared by 0 bases and J by 7 bases, with 4 bases of the junction left unmatched. CDR1 is GTSNPN and CDR2 is SVGIG in the germline V gene (reference sequence). The CDR3 DNA reads TGTGCCTGGAGTGTTACAGGGGGCGGGAATTCACCCCTCCACTTT. This encodes CAWSVTGGGNSPLHF.

The chain employs TRBV7-2 and TRBJ2-2; D might be TRBD2 (6 bases). Per germline, CDR1 SGHTA and CDR2 FQGNSA. This CDR3 region has 13 residues. V lost 5 bases and J lost 11, with 15 bases in between. The CDR3 nucleotides are TGTGCCAGCAGCGGCCGTATGGGGGGAGAGCTGTTTTTT. Its protein product is CASSGRMGGELFF.

This clone was picked up one time. V gene TRBV5-1 combines with J gene TRBJ2-7; TRBD2 matches at 7 bases. The germline gives CDR1 SGHRS, CDR2 YFSETQ. The length of the CDR3 is 15 residues. The ends lost 0 bases at V and 0 bases at J; junction bases unmatched: 3. In nucleotides, the CDR3 is TGCGCCAGCAGCTTGGATGGGACTACCTCCTACGAGCAGTACTTC. Amino acid sequence: CASSLDGTTSYEQYF.

This chain connects TRBV30 to TRBJ1-4; D is unclear. V shed 4 bases and J shed 8 bases, with 14 bases lying between them. CDR1 is GTSNPN, CDR2 SVGIG, per germline (reference sequence). This CDR3 comprises 13 residues. CDR3 protein: CAWNLRTREKLFF. The CDR3, as DNA: TGTGCCTGGAATCTTCGGACTAGGGAAAAACTGTTTTTT.